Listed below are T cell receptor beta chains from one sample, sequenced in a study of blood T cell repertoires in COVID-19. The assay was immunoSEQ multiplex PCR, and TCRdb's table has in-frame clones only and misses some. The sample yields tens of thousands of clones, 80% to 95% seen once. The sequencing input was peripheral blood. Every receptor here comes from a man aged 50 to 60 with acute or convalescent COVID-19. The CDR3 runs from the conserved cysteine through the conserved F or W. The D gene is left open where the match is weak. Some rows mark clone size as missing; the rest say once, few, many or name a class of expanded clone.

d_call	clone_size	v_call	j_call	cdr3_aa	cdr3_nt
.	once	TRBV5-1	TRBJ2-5	CASSYPGETQYF	TGCGCCAGCAGTTACCCGGGAGAAACCCAGTACTTC
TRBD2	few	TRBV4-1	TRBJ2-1	CASSQEIAGGLNNEQFF	TGCGCCAGCAGCCAAGAAATAGCGGGGGGGCTTAATAATGAGCAGTTCTTC
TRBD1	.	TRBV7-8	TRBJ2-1	CASSTRTGEYNEQFF	TGTGCCAGCAGCACCCGGACAGGGGAATACAATGAGCAGTTCTTC
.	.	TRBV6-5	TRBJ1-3	CASSYDRYSGNTIYF	TGTGCCAGCAGTTACGACAGGTACTCTGGAAACACCATATATTTT
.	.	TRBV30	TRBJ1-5	CAWMEGGGNQPQHF	TGTGCCTGGATGGAGGGAGGGGGCAATCAGCCCCAGCATTTT
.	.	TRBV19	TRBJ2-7	CASSMARSTYEQYF	TGTGCCAGTAGTATGGCCAGATCAACCTACGAGCAGTACTTC
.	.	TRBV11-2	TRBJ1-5	CASSLVGRGPQHF	TGTGCCAGCAGCTTAGTGGGCAGGGGGCCCCAGCATTTT
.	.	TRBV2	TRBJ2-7	CASSEGGRGEQYF	TGTGCCAGCAGTGAAGGGGGCAGGGGCGAGCAGTACTTC
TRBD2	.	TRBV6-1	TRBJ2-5	CASSATSGGPVGETQYF	TGTGCCAGCAGTGCAACTAGCGGGGGGCCCGTAGGGGAGACCCAGTACTTC
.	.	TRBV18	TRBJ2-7	CASSTRPYTYEQYF	TGTGCCAGCTCGACACGGCCGTATACCTACGAGCAGTACTTC
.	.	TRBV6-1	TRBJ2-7	CASSEEGWRGSNEQYF	TGTGCCAGCAGTGAAGAAGGCTGGAGGGGTAGCAACGAGCAGTACTTC
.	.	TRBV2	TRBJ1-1	CASNLGQRNTEAFF	TGTGCCAGCAACCTAGGACAGCGGAACACTGAAGCTTTCTTT
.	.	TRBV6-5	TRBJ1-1	CASSKRGMNTEAFF	TGTGCCAGCAGTAAACGAGGGATGAACACTGAAGCTTTCTTT
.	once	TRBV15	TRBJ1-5	CATSTGLMNQPQHF	TGTGCCACCAGCACGGGACTGATGAATCAGCCCCAGCATTTT
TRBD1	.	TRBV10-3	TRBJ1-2	CAISESTGNYGYTF	TGTGCCATCAGTGAGTCGACAGGGAACTATGGCTACACCTTC
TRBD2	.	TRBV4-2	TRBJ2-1	CASSQALAGTTYNEQFF	TGTGCCAGCAGCCAAGCCCTAGCGGGGACCACCTACAATGAGCAGTTCTTC
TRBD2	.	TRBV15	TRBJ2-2	CATSTVAGGPTGELFF	TGTGCCACCAGCACCGTAGCGGGGGGACCCACCGGGGAGCTGTTTTTT
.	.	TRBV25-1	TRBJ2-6	CASKPTGGYPGANVLTF	TGTGCCAGCAAGCCCACCGGGGGATACCCTGGGGCCAACGTCCTGACTTTC
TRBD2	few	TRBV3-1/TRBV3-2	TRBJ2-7	CASSQAASGGGYEQYF	TGTGCCAGCAGCCAAGCCGCTAGCGGGGGTGGGTACGAGCAGTACTTC
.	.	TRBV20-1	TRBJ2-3	CSAQTGDTQYF	TGCAGTGCTCAGACGGGAGATACGCAGTATTTT
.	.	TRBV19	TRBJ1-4	CASSMSLREKLFF	TGTGCCAGTAGTATGTCCCTGCGGGAAAAACTGTTTTTT
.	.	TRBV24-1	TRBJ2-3	CATRRGGGTDTQYF	TGTGCCACCAGAAGGGGGGGCGGGACAGATACGCAGTATTTT
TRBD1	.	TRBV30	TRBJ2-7	CALGQGFSYEQYF	TGTGCCTTGGGACAGGGCTTCTCCTACGAGCAGTACTTC
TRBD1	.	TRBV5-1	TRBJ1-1	CASSLGATGRNTEAFF	TGCGCCAGCAGCTTGGGGGCGACAGGGAGGAACACTGAAGCTTTCTTT
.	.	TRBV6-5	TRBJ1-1	CASSQGQHTEAFF	TGTGCCAGCAGCCAAGGACAGCACACTGAAGCTTTCTTT
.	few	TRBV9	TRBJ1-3	CASSTTGNSGNTIYF	TGTGCCAGCAGCACTACAGGAAACTCTGGAAACACCATATATTTT
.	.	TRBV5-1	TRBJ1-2	CASSLGGPRGHDYGYTF	TGCGCCAGCAGCTTGGGTGGTCCTAGAGGACACGACTATGGCTACACCTTC
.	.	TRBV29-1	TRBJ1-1	CSVGDTPEAFF	TGCAGCGTTGGGGACACCCCCGAAGCTTTCTTT
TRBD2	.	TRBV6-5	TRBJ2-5	CASRYSGGKTQYF	TGTGCCAGCAGATATAGCGGGGGGAAGACCCAGTACTTC
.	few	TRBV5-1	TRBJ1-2	CASSTTGQRGTF	TGCGCCAGCAGCACCACAGGACAGAGGGGAACCTTC
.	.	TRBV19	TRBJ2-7	CASRNDRSSYEQYF	TGTGCCAGTAGAAACGACAGGAGCTCCTACGAGCAGTACTTC
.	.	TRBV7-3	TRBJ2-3	CASSLGAAFVTDTQYF	TGTGCCAGCAGCTTAGGGGCAGCCTTTGTCACAGATACGCAGTATTTT
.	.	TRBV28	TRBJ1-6	CASKAGNSPLHF	TGTGCCAGCAAGGCGGGGAATTCACCCCTCCACTTT
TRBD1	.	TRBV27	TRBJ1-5	CASREGAWNQPQHF	TGTGCCAGCAGAGAGGGGGCCTGGAATCAGCCCCAGCATTTT
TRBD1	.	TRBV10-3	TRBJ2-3	CAIRPTGVPDTQYF	TGTGCCATCAGACCTACAGGGGTACCAGATACGCAGTATTTT
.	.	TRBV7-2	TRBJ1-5	CASSLVASGGNQPQHF	TGTGCCAGCAGCTTAGTCGCTAGCGGGGGCAATCAGCCCCAGCATTTT
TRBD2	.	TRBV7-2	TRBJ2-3	CASSSPKLGGSSTDTQYF	TGTGCCAGCAGCTCCCCAAAGTTGGGGGGGTCTAGCACAGATACGCAGTATTTT
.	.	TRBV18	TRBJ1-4	CASSPPGPGAATNEKLFF	TGTGCCAGCTCACCACCGGGGCCGGGAGCCGCAACTAATGAAAAACTGTTTTTT
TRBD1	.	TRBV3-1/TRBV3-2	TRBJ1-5	CASSPTGGGQPQHF	TGTGCCAGCAGCCCGACAGGGGGGGGCCAGCCCCAGCATTTT
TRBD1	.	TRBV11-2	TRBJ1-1	CASTERVTGGTEAFF	TGTGCCAGCACCGAGAGGGTGACAGGGGGAACTGAAGCTTTCTTT
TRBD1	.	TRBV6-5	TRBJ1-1	CASLGGGTNTEAFF	TGTGCCAGCCTAGGGGGCGGGACCAACACTGAAGCTTTCTTT
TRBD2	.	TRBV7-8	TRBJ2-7	CASSQTGTSRSEQYF	TGTGCCAGCAGCCAAACCGGGACTAGTAGGTCCGAGCAGTACTTC
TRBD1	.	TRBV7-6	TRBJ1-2	CASSPGTVYNYGYTF	TGTGCCAGCAGCCCGGGGACAGTGTATAACTATGGCTACACCTTC
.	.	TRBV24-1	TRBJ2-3	CATSDPGLDTQYF	TGTGCCACCAGTGATCCAGGGCTAGATACGCAGTATTTT
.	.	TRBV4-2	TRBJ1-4	CASSRGPWGENEKLFF	TGTGCCAGCAGCCGAGGGCCCTGGGGGGAGAATGAAAAACTGTTTTTT
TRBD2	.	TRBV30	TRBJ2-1	CAWSGVAGGAYNEQFF	TGTGCCTGGAGCGGAGTAGCGGGGGGGGCCTACAATGAGCAGTTCTTC
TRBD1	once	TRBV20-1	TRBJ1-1	CSARGQGLAFF	TGCAGTGCTAGAGGACAGGGATTGGCTTTCTTT
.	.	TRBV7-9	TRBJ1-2	CASSFDQNYGYTF	TGTGCCAGCAGCTTTGATCAGAACTATGGCTACACCTTC